This T cell receptor beta chain was sequenced in a study of shared clonotypes between healthy human individuals. Regarding the study as a whole: Clonotypes which were not shared had lower generation probabilities than clonotypes that all four donors shared. Generally, naive subsets came out with larger estimated richness than memory subsets. Read depth was anticipated to influence clonotype sharing among donors.

TCRdb's copy holds only in-frame clones and misses some; the assay was immunoSEQ multiplex PCR. Of roughly 1 million clones listed, around 75% are singletons. As to this clone: Its antigen is as yet unknown.

The healthy adult donors were HIV-negative and reported no recent acute infections or vaccinations. This CDR3 region has 12 residues. The V gene's germline CDR1 is MNHEY and CDR2 SMNVEV (reference sequence). Trimming took off 5 bases at V and 7 bases at J, with 6 bases between the two ends. The receptor was isolated from a man aged 18 to 30 in good health. Sequenced sample: memory CD4+ T cells sorted from blood. Subset of the sample: CD45RA-negative fraction. V is TRBV27 and J is TRBJ1-6; D ambiguous. The CDR3 reads CASSVQNSPLHF. The CDR3 bases are TGTGCCAGCAGTGTACAAAATTCACCCCTCCACTTT.